These T cell receptor beta chains were read from a single sample in a study of cytomegalovirus exposure and HLA in healthy donors. The protocol was immunoSEQ multiplex PCR, while the TCRdb copy is restricted to in-frame clones and leaves out a portion. The repertoire includes hundreds of thousands of clones, more than 75% of them detected once, and approximately 0.95% sits in the top ten. Sequencing used PBMCs. All receptors derive from a woman aged 18 to 35 in good health and CMV-seronegative. Each CDR3 is given with its conserved first and last residue. The D gene is left open where the match is weak. Clone size appears in some rows only: once, few, many, or a class for an expanded clone.

>TRBD1|TRBV6-6|TRBJ1-1|NA
TGTGCCAGCATTCGTAGACAGGGCCTCCCGAACACTGAAGCTTTCTTT
CASIRRQGLPNTEAFF
>NA|TRBV11-2|TRBJ2-7|NA
TGTGCCAGCAGCTCCAGGACTACTGACGAGCAGTACTTC
CASSSRTTDEQYF
>NA|TRBV7-8|TRBJ2-7|NA
TGTGCCAGCAGCTACTCCCAGGACAGACCCCGTTCCTACGAGCAGTACTTC
CASSYSQDRPRSYEQYF
>TRBD1|TRBV7-2|TRBJ2-5|NA
TGTGCCAGCACAATCAGGGGGGAGACCCAGTACTTC
CASTIRGETQYF
>TRBD2|TRBV7-9|TRBJ2-7|NA
TGTGCCAGCAGCTCGGGGGGGGGACTAGATAACTACGAGCAGTACTTC
CASSSGGGLDNYEQYF
>TRBD1|TRBV28|TRBJ1-6|NA
TGTGCCAGCAGTAAGGACAGGACCTCCTATAATTCACCCCTCCACTTT
CASSKDRTSYNSPLHF
>NA|TRBV10-1|TRBJ2-3|NA
TGCGCCAGCAGTGACGGGGGGCTAGAAGATACGCAGTATTTT
CASSDGGLEDTQYF
>TRBD2|TRBV7-8|TRBJ2-1|NA
TGTGCCAGCAGCGCCAGCGGGAGCTGGTCGTTCTTC
CASSASGSWSFF
>NA|TRBV9|TRBJ1-2|NA
TGTGCCAGCAGCAGTCAACAGGGAAACTATGGCTACACCTTC
CASSSQQGNYGYTF
>NA|TRBV5-1|TRBJ2-7|NA
TGCGCCAGCAGCTTCCGCCCGGACTCCTCCTACGAGCAGTACTTC
CASSFRPDSSYEQYF
>NA|TRBV4-1|TRBJ1-2|few
TGCGCCAGCAGCCAAGATCCGACAGGAACCTATGGCTACACCTTC
CASSQDPTGTYGYTF